This T cell receptor (beta chain) emerged from a study of blood T cell repertoires in COVID-19. Whole-study context: Samples came from the United States, Italy and Spain, spanning acute and convalescent COVID-19. Sources were T cells, B-cell-depleted T cells, or PBMCs; the material itself was cDNA or gDNA.

Authors' methods: Reference gene primers were amplified, and this amplification served to estimate nucleated cell counts. The data were produced by immunoSEQ multiplex PCR, yet TCRdb's version contains in-frame clones alone and is incomplete. The DNA was the basis for D and trimming; V, J and clone size are from that table. The data show 120,000 to 150,000 clones, approximately 81% seen once. CDR3 length: 14 amino acids. Germline CDR1 is LNHNV and CDR2 is YYDKDF (reference sequence). The V gene lost 9 bases and the J gene lost 1 base, with 12 bases spanning the gap. This TCR was recovered from a human donor with acute or convalescent COVID-19. The donor label of this sample is uncertain. V gene TRBV15 combines with J gene TRBJ2-2; TRBD1 is a possible D gene (6 bases). The sequenced material came from peripheral blood. DNA of the CDR3: TGTGCCACTTGGGCAGGGGTGAACACCGGGGAGCTGTTTTTT. This sequence encodes CATWAGVNTGELFF.